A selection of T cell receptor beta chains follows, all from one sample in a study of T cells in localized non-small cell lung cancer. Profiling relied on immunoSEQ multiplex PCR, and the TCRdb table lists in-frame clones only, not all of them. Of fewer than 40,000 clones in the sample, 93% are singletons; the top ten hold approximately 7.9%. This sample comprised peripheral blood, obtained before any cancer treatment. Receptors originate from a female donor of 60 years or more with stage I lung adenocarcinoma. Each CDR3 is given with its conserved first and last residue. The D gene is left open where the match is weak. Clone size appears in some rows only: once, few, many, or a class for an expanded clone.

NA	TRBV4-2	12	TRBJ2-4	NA	CASQKGENIQYF	TGTGCCAGCCAGAAGGGAGAAAACATTCAGTACTTC
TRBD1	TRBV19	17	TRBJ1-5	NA	CASSIDSRGSSNQPQHF	TGTGCCAGTAGTATAGATAGCAGGGGGTCTAGCAATCAGCCCCAGCATTTT
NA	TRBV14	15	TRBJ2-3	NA	CASRGTRSSTDTQYF	TGTGCCAGCAGGGGGACGCGGTCGAGCACAGATACGCAGTATTTT
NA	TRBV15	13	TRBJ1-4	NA	CATRRATNEKLFF	TGTGCCACCAGGAGAGCAACTAATGAAAAACTGTTTTTT
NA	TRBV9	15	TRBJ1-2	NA	CASSVAGAANYGYTF	TGTGCCAGCAGCGTAGCCGGGGCAGCTAACTATGGCTACACCTTC
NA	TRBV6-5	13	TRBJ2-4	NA	CASTHRTGNIQYF	TGTGCCAGCACGCACAGGACTGGAAACATTCAGTACTTC
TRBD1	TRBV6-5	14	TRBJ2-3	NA	CASSSPGQGDTQYF	TGTGCCAGCAGTTCCCCGGGACAGGGAGATACGCAGTATTTT
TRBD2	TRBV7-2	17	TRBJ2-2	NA	CASSLVRTSTDTGELFF	TGTGCCAGCAGCTTAGTGCGGACTAGCACTGACACCGGGGAGCTGTTTTTT
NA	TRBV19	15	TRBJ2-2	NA	CASSIFASNTGELFF	TGTGCCAGTAGTATTTTCGCCTCGAACACCGGGGAGCTGTTTTTT
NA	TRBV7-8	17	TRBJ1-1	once	CASSLVGTPRVNTEAFF	TGTGCCAGCAGCTTAGTAGGGACCCCCAGAGTGAACACTGAAGCTTTCTTT
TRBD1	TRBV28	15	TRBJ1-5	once	CASSADRVSNQPQHF	TGTGCCAGCAGCGCGGACAGGGTTAGCAATCAGCCCCAGCATTTT
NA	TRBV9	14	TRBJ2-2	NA	CASSVGLAPGELFF	TGTGCCAGCAGCGTAGGGCTAGCACCCGGGGAGCTGTTTTTT
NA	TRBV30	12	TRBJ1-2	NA	CAWTGHFYGYTF	TGTGCCTGGACAGGACACTTCTATGGCTACACCTTC
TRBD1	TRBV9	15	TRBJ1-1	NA	CASSVGQGPGTEAFF	TGTGCCAGCAGCGTCGGACAGGGACCGGGGACTGAAGCTTTCTTT
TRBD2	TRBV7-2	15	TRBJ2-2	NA	CASSQRGGGTGELFF	TGTGCCAGCAGTCAGCGGGGGGGCGGCACCGGGGAGCTGTTTTTT
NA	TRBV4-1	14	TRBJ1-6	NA	CASRDQGRNSPLHF	TGCGCCAGCAGGGACCAGGGTAGGAATTCACCCCTCCACTTT
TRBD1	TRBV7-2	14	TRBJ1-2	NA	CASRQGALGYGYTF	TGTGCCAGCAGGCAGGGGGCGCTTGGCTATGGCTACACCTTC
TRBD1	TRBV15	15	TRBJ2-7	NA	CATSRDKQGFPKQYF	TGTGCCACCAGCAGAGATAAACAGGGGTTCCCAAAGCAGTACTTC
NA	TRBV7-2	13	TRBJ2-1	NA	CASSLGSYNEQFF	TGTGCCAGCAGCTTAGGCAGCTACAATGAGCAGTTCTTC
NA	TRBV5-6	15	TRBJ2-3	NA	CASSSRQSPTDTQYF	TGTGCCAGCAGCTCCCGACAGAGTCCCACAGATACGCAGTATTTT
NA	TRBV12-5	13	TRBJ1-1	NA	CASGPDRTSQAFF	TGTGCTAGTGGCCCCGACAGGACAAGTCAAGCTTTCTTT
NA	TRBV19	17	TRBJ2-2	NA	CASSTGPGGGDTGELFF	TGTGCCAGTAGTACCGGCCCTGGAGGGGGGGACACCGGGGAGCTGTTTTTT
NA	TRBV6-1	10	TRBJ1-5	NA	CASSDQPQHF	TGTGCCAGCAGCGATCAGCCCCAGCATTTT
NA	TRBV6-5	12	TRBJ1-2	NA	CASSSGPKGYTF	TGTGCCAGCAGTTCGGGACCGAAAGGCTACACCTTC
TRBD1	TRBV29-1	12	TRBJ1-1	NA	CSVEPGGLEAFF	TGCAGCGTTGAGCCAGGGGGCCTCGAAGCTTTCTTT
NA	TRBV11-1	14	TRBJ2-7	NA	CASSSSGTAYEQYF	TGTGCCAGCAGCTCCTCCGGGACGGCCTACGAGCAGTACTTC
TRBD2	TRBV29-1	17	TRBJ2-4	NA	CSVQRQGGFLAKNIQYF	TGCAGCGTTCAAAGGCAGGGAGGGTTTCTAGCCAAAAACATTCAGTACTTC
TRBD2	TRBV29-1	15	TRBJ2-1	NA	CSVGLAGGLNNEQFF	TGCAGCGTGGGACTAGCGGGAGGATTAAACAATGAGCAGTTCTTC
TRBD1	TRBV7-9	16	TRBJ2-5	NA	CASSLAAGGNEETQYF	TGTGCCAGCAGCTTAGCGGCAGGGGGTAATGAAGAGACCCAGTACTTC
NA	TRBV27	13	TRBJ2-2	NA	CATRRTNTGELFF	TGTGCCACCAGGAGAACGAACACCGGGGAGCTGTTTTTT
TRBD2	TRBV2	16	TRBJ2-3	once	CASSKRTSGGTDTQYF	TGTGCCAGCAGTAAAAGGACTAGCGGGGGCACAGATACGCAGTATTTT
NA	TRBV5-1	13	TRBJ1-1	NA	CASSLELSTEAFF	TGCGCCAGCAGCTTGGAATTGAGCACTGAAGCTTTCTTT
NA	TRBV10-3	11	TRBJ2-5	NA	CAAGSQETQYF	TGTGCCGCCGGATCCCAAGAGACCCAGTACTTC
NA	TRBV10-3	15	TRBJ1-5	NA	CAISESWTGIEPQHF	TGTGCCATCAGTGAGTCTTGGACGGGGATAGAACCCCAGCATTTT
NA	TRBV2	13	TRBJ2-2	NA	CASSYKVTGELFF	TGTGCCAGCAGCTACAAGGTCACCGGGGAGCTGTTTTTT
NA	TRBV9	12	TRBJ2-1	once	CASSSGYNEQFF	TGTGCCAGTTCGTCGGGGTACAATGAGCAGTTCTTC
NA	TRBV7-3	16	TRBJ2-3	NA	CASSLNMGGSTDTQYF	TGTGCCAGCAGCTTAAATATGGGGGGTAGCACAGATACGCAGTATTTT
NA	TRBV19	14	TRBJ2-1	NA	CATKTGTLYNEQFF	TGTGCCACGAAGACCGGGACACTTTACAATGAGCAGTTCTTC